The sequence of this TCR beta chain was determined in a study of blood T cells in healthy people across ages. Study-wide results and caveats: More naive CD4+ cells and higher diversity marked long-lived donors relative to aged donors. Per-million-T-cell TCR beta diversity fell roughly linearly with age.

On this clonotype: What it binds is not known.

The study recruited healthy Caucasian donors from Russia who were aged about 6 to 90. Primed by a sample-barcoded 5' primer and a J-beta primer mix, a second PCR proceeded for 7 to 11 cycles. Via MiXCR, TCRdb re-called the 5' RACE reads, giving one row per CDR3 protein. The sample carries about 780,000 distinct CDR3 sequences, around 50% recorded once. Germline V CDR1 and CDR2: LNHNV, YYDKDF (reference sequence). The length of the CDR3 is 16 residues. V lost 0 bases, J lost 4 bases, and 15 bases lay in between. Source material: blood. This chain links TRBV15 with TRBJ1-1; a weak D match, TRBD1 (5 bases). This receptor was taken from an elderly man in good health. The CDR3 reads CATSRETGPRSTEAFF. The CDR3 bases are TGTGCCACCAGCAGAGAAACAGGACCGCGGAGCACTGAAGCTTTCTTT.